These 32 T cell receptor beta chains originate from one sample sequenced in a study of human T cells and chemical hapten exposure. TCRdb fed the RACE reads into MiXCR, producing one record per CDR3 protein. The repertoire holds under 450,000 distinct CDR3 sequences, with about 6.3% as singletons. Time point meaning: patch test 2, 6 weeks after DPC sensitization. Treatment reported: therapeutic diphenylcyclopropenone sensitization with weekly scalp DPC. The sample in question was whole blood, obtained in connection with sensitization to the hapten diphenylcyclopropenone (DPC). The receptors originated from a young woman with alopecia areata. Some clones in this sample may be carry-over from other donors' samples.

This clonotype was seen at least ten times. This chain joins TRBV13 and TRBJ1-1; no firm D call. V lost 1 base and J lost 0, with 6 bases in between. Germline CDR1 and CDR2: PRHDT and FYEKMQ (reference sequence). The CDR3 has 14 residues. The CDR3 is CASSLVRMNTEAFF. In nucleotides, the CDR3 is TGTGCCAGCAGCTTAGTTAGAATGAACACTGAAGCTTTCTTT.

This clonotype was detected only once. This sequence may be a read error, since a much larger clone differs from it by one base. The chain joins TRBV4-3 to TRBJ1-4; no reliable D call. Germline values: CDR1 LGHNA, CDR2 YSLEER. CDR3 length: 15 amino acids. V was clipped by 5 bases and J by 9 bases, with 19 bases between them. The chain's CDR3 is CASSTYTEKHKKLFF. The CDR3 DNA is TGCGCCAGCAGCACATATACAGAAAAACATAAAAAACTGTTTTTT.

In this sample, this clonotype turned up many times. The J gene is TRBJ2-3, the V gene TRBV29-1, with D possibly being TRBD2 (6 bases). Deletions cut 7 bases from V and 2 bases from J, with 10 bases between. This CDR3 contains 12 residues. Germline CDR1 reads SQVTM; CDR2 reads ANQGSEA. DNA for the CDR3: TGCAGCGGAGGAGGGCCCACAGATACGCAGTATTTT. It translates to CSGGGPTDTQYF.

This sequence joins TRBV13 and TRBJ1-1, with D unclear. V lost 4 bases to trimming and J lost 6 bases, with 15 bases between them. The CDR3 length is 14 residues. CDR1 is PRHDT and CDR2 is FYEKMQ in the germline V gene (reference sequence). The CDR3 sequence: CASSSGYIWAEAFF. The DNA for the CDR3 is TGTGCCAGCAGCTCCGGGTATATTTGGGCTGAAGCTTTCTTT.

This clonotype was observed a few times. J is TRBJ2-2 and V is TRBV3-1, with 7 nucleotides matching TRBD1. Per the germline V gene, CDR1 is LGHDT and CDR2 is YNNKEL (reference sequence). This CDR3 comprises 15 residues. J lost 8 bases, V lost 4 bases, and 10 bases had no gene match. This chain's CDR3 is CASSPMDRTGGELFF. The CDR3, as DNA: TGTGCCAGCAGCCCAATGGACAGGACCGGAGGGGAGCTGTTTTTT.

This clonotype was found many times. V usage is TRBV25-1 and J usage is TRBJ1-4, with 7 bases fitting TRBD1. Germline CDR1 and CDR2: MGHDK and SYGVNS. The CDR3 has 15 residues. V lost 2 bases and J lost 8; bases outside the gene matches: 8. The CDR3 region is CASSESTGVGEKLFF. As DNA, the CDR3 is TGTGCCAGCAGTGAAAGTACAGGGGTCGGGGAAAAACTGTTTTTT. Looking up the rest from reference TRBV25-1 and TRBJ1-4 gives the full variable domain: EADIYQTPRYLVIGTGKKITLECSQTMGHDKMYWYQQDPGMELHLIHYSYGVNSTEKGDLSSESTVSRIRTEHFPLTLESARPSHTSQYLCASSESTGVGEKLFFGSGTQLSVL.

With regard to this clonotype: Since the CDR3 does not end with the conserved phenylalanine or tryptophan, this likely comes from a read error. The limits of the CDR3 on the DNA are not certain, so only TCRdb's listed CDR3 is given. The V and J genes are TRBV12-3 or TRBV12-4 and TRBJ1-2; the table's D call, TRBD1, has no DNA check behind it. The CDR3 has 15 residues if both end residues are counted. The CDR3 region is CASSSQQGARRKNTI.

Many counts were recorded for this clonotype. The V and J genes are TRBV2 and TRBJ1-1; a possible D gene is TRBD1 (5 bases). The ends were cut back, 6 bases at V and 7 bases at J, with 15 bases in the middle. CDR1 is SNHLY, CDR2 FYNNEI, per germline. This CDR3 has 13 residues. CDR3 sequence reads: CASRADRHYEAFF. CDR3 sequence (DNA): TGTGCCAGCAGAGCAGACAGACACTATGAAGCTTTCTTT.

This sequence joins TRBV5-4 and TRBJ1-1; perhaps TRBD1 as D (5 bases). With 4 bases removed from V and 1 base from J, the gap between germline ends came to 11 bases. Germline values: CDR1 SGHNT, CDR2 YYREEE (reference sequence). The CDR3 is 14 residues long. The CDR3 DNA follows: TGTGCCAGCAGCCGAGAACAGGAGAACACTGAAGCTTTCTTT. Amino acid sequence: CASSREQENTEAFF.

This clonotype was detected ten times or more. The chain couples TRBV25-1 to TRBJ1-6, with 7 nucleotides matching TRBD1. The J segment lost 1 base and the V segment lost 5 bases, leaving 5 bases of the junction unmatched. This CDR3 is built from 16 residues. Germline V gene lookup returns CDR1 MGHDK and CDR2 SYGVNS. The CDR3 nucleotides are TGTGCCAGCAGTCGGCAGGGGGGTTCCTATAATTCACCCCTCCACTTT. Translated, it gives CASSRQGGSYNSPLHF. Based on the CDR3 plus reference TRBV25-1 and TRBJ1-6, the full variable domain is EADIYQTPRYLVIGTGKKITLECSQTMGHDKMYWYQQDPGMELHLIHYSYGVNSTEKGDLSSESTVSRIRTEHFPLTLESARPSHTSQYLCASSRQGGSYNSPLHFGNGTRLTVT.

This clonotype was counted many times. The genes are TRBV4-3 and TRBJ1-1, with unresolved D. Trimming pared 1 base from V and 6 bases from J, leaving 9 bases between. The length of the CDR3 is 13 residues. Germline-derived CDR1 and CDR2 are LGHNA and YSLEER. CDR3 nucleotide sequence: TGCGCCAGCAGCCAAGTCATCCGTTCTGAAGCTTTCTTT. This gives the protein CASSQVIRSEAFF.

This rearrangement joins TRBV10-3 to TRBJ2-7; possibly TRBD2 for D (6 bases). V gave up 3 bases and J gave up 7 bases, with 22 bases separating them. The germline CDR1 and CDR2 sequences are ENHRY and SYGVKD. The CDR3 spans 16 residues. The CDR3 DNA reads TGTGCCATCAGTGAATCGGACGGGACTCCCCCGGGGGAGCAGTACTTC. Translated: CAISESDGTPPGEQYF.

As regards this clonotype: The CDR3 does not end in the conserved phenylalanine or tryptophan, so this is likely a read error. The V call is TRBV7-2, the J call TRBJ2-3; 8 bases are shared with TRBD1. V lost 4 bases, J lost 4 bases, and 4 bases stayed unmatched. The CDR3 has 14 residues. Germline-derived CDR1 and CDR2 are SGHTA and FQGNSA. The CDR3 region is CASSWTGRADTQYY. DNA of the CDR3: TGTGCCAGCAGCTGGACAGGGCGGGCAGATACGCAGTATTAT.

In its sample, this clonotype was seen a few times. V usage is TRBV7-2 and J usage is TRBJ2-3; no definite D call. This CDR3 has 15 residues. The V gene lost 5 bases and the J gene lost 0 bases, with 12 bases spanning the gap. From germline, CDR1 is SGHTA and CDR2 FQGNSA. CDR3 region: CASSAKGRSTDTQYF. CDR3 sequence (DNA): TGTGCCAGCAGCGCAAAAGGTCGCAGCACAGATACGCAGTATTTT.

The rearrangement joins TRBV14 to TRBJ1-2, with TRBD1 matching 9 bases. Trimming at V came to 3 bases and at J to 1 base, leaving 9 bases not matched to a gene. CDR1 SGHDN and CDR2 FVKESK come from the germline V gene. CDR3 size: 17 residues. The CDR3, as DNA: TGTGCCAGCAGCCACCCCGCCGGGACAGGGCATAACTATGGCTACACCTTC. This translates into CASSHPAGTGHNYGYTF.

The chain is built from TRBV6-6 and TRBJ1-4; 7 bases fit TRBD1. The germline V gene has CDR1 MNHNY and CDR2 SVGAGI (reference sequence). V trimming: 6 bases; J trimming: 8 bases; junction bases outside the gene matches: 9. The CDR3 has 14 amino acids. This chain's CDR3 is CASRPGGVWEKLFF. Here the CDR3 DNA reads TGTGCCAGCAGGCCAGGGGGGGTTTGGGAAAAACTGTTTTTT.

The chain uses TRBV14 and TRBJ1-2; D is unresolved. CDR3 size: 15 residues. CDR1 is SGHDN, CDR2 FVKESK, per germline. With 4 bases removed from V and 2 bases from J, the gap between germline ends came to 14 bases. For the CDR3, the DNA is TGTGCCAGCAGCCCCCCTTCGGACGGAAACTATGGCTACACCTTC. It translates to CASSPPSDGNYGYTF.

The chain couples TRBV6-2 or TRBV6-3 to TRBJ2-5, with D possibly being TRBD2 (7 bases). There are 14 residues in the CDR3. V lost 8 bases to trimming and J lost 4 bases, with 17 bases between them. Germline V CDR1 and CDR2: MNHEY, SVGEGT. For the CDR3, the DNA is TGTGCCAGCTCCAATGGGGGGGCAGGAGAGACCCAGTACTTC. The encoded protein is CASSNGGAGETQYF.

The chain has TRBV4-1 and TRBJ1-3; D may be TRBD1 (5 bases). With 0 bases removed from V and 8 bases from J, the gap between germline ends came to 17 bases. From germline, CDR1 is MGHRA and CDR2 YSYEKL. This CDR3 is 16 amino acids long. This CDR3 reads CASSQDLGPTLDTIYF. The DNA for the CDR3 is TGCGCCAGCAGCCAAGATTTGGGACCGACTCTGGACACCATATATTTT.

This clonotype was seen at least ten times. The chain uses TRBV7-2 and TRBJ2-3, with 11 nucleotides matching TRBD1. CDR1 is SGHTA, CDR2 FQGNSA, per germline. The CDR3 sequence is 17 residues long. Losses at the gene ends were 2 bases for V and 4 bases for J; bases not matched to a gene: 8. The CDR3 sequence is CASSLYADRGRADTQYF. The CDR3 DNA is TGTGCCAGCAGCTTATATGCGGACAGGGGGCGCGCAGATACGCAGTATTTT.

This clonotype was detected only a few times. The V gene is TRBV24-1, the J gene TRBJ1-5, with no clear D. V lost 4 bases and J lost 0, with 6 bases in between. Per the germline V gene, CDR1 is KGHDR and CDR2 is SFDVKD. CDR3 length: 14 amino acids. CDR3 region: CATSDRYSNQPQHF. The CDR3 DNA is TGTGCCACCAGTGACAGATATAGCAATCAGCCCCAGCATTTT.

This clonotype was observed a few times. This rearrangement joins TRBV2 to TRBJ2-7, with D maybe TRBD2 (5 bases). V lost 4 bases to trimming and J lost 6 bases, with 13 bases between them. CDR1 SNHLY and CDR2 FYNNEI come from the germline V gene. The CDR3 extends over 13 amino acids. DNA of the CDR3: TGTGCCAGCAGTGGAGAGGGTTCGGGCGAGCAGTACTTC. Translating gives CASSGEGSGEQYF. Looking up the rest from reference TRBV2 and TRBJ2-7 gives the full variable domain: EPEVTQTPSHQVTQMGQEVILRCVPISNHLYFYWYRQILGQKVEFLVSFYNNEISEKSEIFDDQFSVERPDGSNFTLKIRSTKLEDSAMYFCASSGEGSGEQYFGPGTRLTVT.

The J gene is TRBJ2-3, the V gene TRBV5-1; TRBD1 aligns across 9 bases. V was pared by 0 bases and J by 3 bases, with 2 bases of the junction left unmatched. The CDR3 consists of 15 residues. The germline V gene encodes CDR1 SGHRS and CDR2 YFSETQ. This chain's CDR3 is CASSLDRGLTDTQYF. The CDR3 coding sequence is TGCGCCAGCAGCTTGGACAGGGGGCTAACAGATACGCAGTATTTT.

The table lists this clonotype with many counts. The CDR3 loop is CASSLVAVAGYNEQFF. The CDR3 bases are TGCGCCAGCAGCCTAGTAGCGGTAGCGGGGTACAATGAGCAGTTCTTC. This chain joins TRBV4-3 and TRBJ2-1; 8 nucleotides align to TRBD2. V was clipped by 4 bases and J by 4 bases; unmatched bases: 9. CDR3 length equals 16 residues. Germline lookup yields CDR1 LGHNA and CDR2 YSLEER.

This clonotype turned up a few times. The V call is TRBV7-8, the J call TRBJ1-4, with D maybe TRBD1 (5 bases). Trimming stripped 4 bases from V and 8 bases from J, with 14 bases between. Germline assignment: CDR1 SGHVS and CDR2 FQNEAQ. The CDR3 consists of 14 residues. This chain's CDR3 is CASSSLLEGEKLFF. The CDR3 nucleotides read TGTGCCAGCAGCTCCCTCTTAGAGGGGGAAAAACTGTTTTTT.

This clonotype was detected a few times. The CDR3 sequence is CASSFRDRGIQETQYF. CDR3 bases: TGTGCCAGCAGCTTCCGGGACAGGGGAATCCAAGAGACCCAGTACTTC. The chain is built from TRBV7-9 and TRBJ2-5; 10 bases fit TRBD1. Germline V gene data show CDR1 as SEHNR and CDR2 as FQNEAQ (reference sequence). The CDR3 runs 16 residues. The V segment lost 3 bases and the J segment 1 base; nucleotides outside the gene matches: 5.

The chain couples TRBV4-3 to TRBJ1-6; 11 bases match TRBD1. Trimming took 1 base from V and 7 from J; bases not matched to a gene: 3. The CDR3 covers 16 residues. Germline V gives CDR1 LGHNA, CDR2 YSLEER. The CDR3 region is CASSQGTGGANSPLHF. The CDR3 region has the DNA TGCGCCAGCAGCCAAGGGACAGGGGGCGCGAATTCACCCCTCCACTTT.

This clonotype showed up many times. The rearrangement joins TRBV6-4 to TRBJ2-3; 12 positions agree with TRBD2. The CDR3 consists of 15 residues. Germline CDR1 is MRHNA and CDR2 is SNTAGT. V trimming: 6 bases; J trimming: 5 bases; junction bases outside the gene matches: 6. The CDR3 bases are TGTGCCAGCAGCCATCTAGCGGGGGGGCAAGATACGCAGTATTTT. Amino acids: CASSHLAGGQDTQYF.

This clonotype has ten or more counts. The V and J genes are TRBV6-2 or TRBV6-3 and TRBJ1-1; D gene ambiguous. Germline values: CDR1 MNHEY, CDR2 SVGEGT. Trimming removed 0 bases from V and 3 bases from J, with 5 bases in between. The CDR3 has 13 amino acids. Written as DNA, the CDR3 is TGTGCCAGCAGTTACTCGCCCTACACTGAAGCTTTCTTT. Translating it yields CASSYSPYTEAFF.

This clonotype came up many times. The chain combines TRBV2 with TRBJ1-3; TRBD1 agrees at 7 bases. Germline V gene data show CDR1 as SNHLY and CDR2 as FYNNEI. Trimming removed 6 bases from V and 2 bases from J; junction bases left unmatched: 4. This CDR3 comprises 14 residues. The CDR3 protein is CASRNRGAGNTIYF. DNA of the CDR3: TGTGCCAGCAGAAACAGGGGCGCTGGAAACACCATATATTTT.

The chain joins TRBV6-5 to TRBJ1-2; D is ambiguous. V was clipped by 2 bases and J by 4 bases, with 11 bases between them. The CDR3 totals 14 residues. Germline CDR1 is MNHEY and CDR2 is SVGAGI. The CDR3 loop is CASSYGSGSYGYTF. Here the CDR3 DNA reads TGTGCCAGCAGTTACGGATCAGGCAGCTATGGCTACACCTTC.

At least ten counts were recorded for this clonotype. The rearrangement uses TRBV29-1 and TRBJ2-3; possible D gene TRBD2, 6 bases. The CDR3 is made up of 14 amino acids. The germline V gene encodes CDR1 SQVTM and CDR2 ANQGSEA. Trimming left V 6 bases short and J 6 bases short, with 19 bases between. CDR3 bases: TGCAGCGTGACCGCCGGGACTCCTTTTGATACGCAGTATTTT. Translating gives CSVTAGTPFDTQYF.